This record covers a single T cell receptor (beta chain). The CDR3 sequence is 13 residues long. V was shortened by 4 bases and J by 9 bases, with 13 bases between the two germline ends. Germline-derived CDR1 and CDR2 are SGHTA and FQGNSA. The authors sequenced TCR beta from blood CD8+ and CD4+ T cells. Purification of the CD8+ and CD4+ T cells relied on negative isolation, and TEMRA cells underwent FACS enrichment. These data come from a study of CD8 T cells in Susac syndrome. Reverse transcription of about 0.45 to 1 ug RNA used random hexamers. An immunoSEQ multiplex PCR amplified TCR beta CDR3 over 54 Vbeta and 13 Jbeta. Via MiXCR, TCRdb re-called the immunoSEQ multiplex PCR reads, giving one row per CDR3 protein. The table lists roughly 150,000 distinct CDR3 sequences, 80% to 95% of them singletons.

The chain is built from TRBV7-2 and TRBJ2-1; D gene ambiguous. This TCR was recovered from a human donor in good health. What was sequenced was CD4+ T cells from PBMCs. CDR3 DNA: TGTGCCAGCAGCTGGGCAATTACCCGTGAGCAGTTCTTC. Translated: CASSWAITREQFF. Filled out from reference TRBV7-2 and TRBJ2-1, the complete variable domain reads GAGVSQSPSNKVTEKGKDVELRCDPISGHTALYWYRQSLGQGLEFLIYFQGNSAPDKSGLPSDRFSAERTGGSVSTLTIQRTQQEDSAVYLCASSWAITREQFFGPGTRLTVL.